Presented here are 7 T cell receptor beta chains from one specimen sequenced in a study of cytomegalovirus exposure and HLA in healthy donors. Use of 60 Vbeta and 13 Jbeta primers characterized the PCR. The method was immunoSEQ multiplex PCR; TCRdb's version includes in-frame clones alone and lacks a portion of them. The sample yields approximately 77,000 clones, roughly four fifths seen once. Specimen: PBMCs. The receptor source for this set is a man between 40 and 49 years old in good health and CMV-seronegative.

This rearrangement joins TRBV5-4 to TRBJ2-5, with D tentatively TRBD2 (7 bases). Trimming pared 4 bases from V and 4 bases from J, leaving 20 bases between. Germline V gene lookup returns CDR1 SGHNT and CDR2 YYREEE (reference sequence). There are 16 residues in the CDR3. CDR3 bases: TGTGCCAGCAGCCGATGGGGGGGGCGCGGAGGAGAGACCCAGTACTTC. It translates to CASSRWGGRGGETQYF.

This clone appeared a few times. The rearrangement links TRBV28 to TRBJ1-2, with TRBD1 matching over 7 bases. Germline V CDR1 and CDR2: MDHEN, SYDVKM. V dropped 6 bases and J dropped 4; count of bases not matched to a gene: 8. The CDR3 is made up of 14 amino acids. The CDR3 region is CASRSGQALYGYTF. In DNA, the CDR3 is TGTGCCAGCAGAAGCGGACAGGCCCTCTATGGCTACACCTTC.

The table lists this clone with a few counts. The chain is built from TRBV28 and TRBJ1-1; weak D call: TRBD1 (5 bases). V was trimmed by 4 bases and J by 12 bases, leaving 21 bases between them. The CDR3 is 14 residues long. Germline V gives CDR1 MDHEN, CDR2 SYDVKM. The CDR3 region is CASSSTPGRSITFF. Here the CDR3 DNA reads TGTGCCAGCAGTTCCACCCCAGGGAGGTCGATAACTTTCTTT.

This clone was observed a single time. V gene TRBV19 combines with J gene TRBJ2-3; 15 positions match TRBD2. Trimming at V came to 8 bases and at J to 0 bases, leaving 12 bases not matched to a gene. The CDR3 is 19 residues long. Germline CDR1 is LNHDA and CDR2 is SQIVND (reference sequence). DNA for the CDR3: TGTGCCAGTTCGAGGGGCCGGACTAGCGGGAGGGAGAGCACAGATACGCAGTATTTT. The encoded protein is CASSRGRTSGRESTDTQYF.

The V gene is TRBV5-6, the J gene TRBJ1-2; maybe TRBD1 (5 bases). With 0 bases removed from V and 7 bases from J, the gap between germline ends came to 10 bases. This CDR3 spans 13 amino acids. Germline V gene sequence: CDR1 SGHDT, CDR2 YYEEEE. CDR3 sequence reads: CASSLGRAPGYTF. CDR3 in DNA: TGTGCCAGCAGCTTGGGCAGGGCGCCTGGCTACACCTTC. Full variable domain (remainder filled in from reference TRBV5-6 and TRBJ1-2): DAGVTQSPTHLIKTRGQQVTLRCSPKSGHDTVSWYQQALGQGPQFIFQYYEEEERQRGNFPDRFSGHQFPNYSSELNVNALLLGDSALYLCASSLGRAPGYTFGSGTRLTVV.

As DNA, the CDR3 is TGCGCCAGCAGCCCGTCCGACAGGGGGCGAGAGACCCAGTACTTC. It codes for CASSPSDRGRETQYF. J is TRBJ2-5 and V is TRBV5-1, with 10 bases aligning to TRBD1. The CDR3 spans 15 residues. Germline CDR1 reads SGHRS; CDR2 reads YFSETQ. After removal of 4 bases from V and 4 bases from J, the junction contained 7 bases not matched to a gene.

The genes are TRBV4-2 and TRBJ1-2, with D tentatively TRBD1 (6 bases). The CDR3 runs to 19 residues. V dropped 1 base and J dropped 2 bases, with 23 bases sitting between them. The germline V gene has CDR1 LGHNA and CDR2 YNFKEQ. The CDR3 DNA is TGTGCCAGCAGCCAAGCTCCCACCTCGGACAGCGCCCTCAACTATGGCTACACCTTC. Its translation: CASSQAPTSDSALNYGYTF.